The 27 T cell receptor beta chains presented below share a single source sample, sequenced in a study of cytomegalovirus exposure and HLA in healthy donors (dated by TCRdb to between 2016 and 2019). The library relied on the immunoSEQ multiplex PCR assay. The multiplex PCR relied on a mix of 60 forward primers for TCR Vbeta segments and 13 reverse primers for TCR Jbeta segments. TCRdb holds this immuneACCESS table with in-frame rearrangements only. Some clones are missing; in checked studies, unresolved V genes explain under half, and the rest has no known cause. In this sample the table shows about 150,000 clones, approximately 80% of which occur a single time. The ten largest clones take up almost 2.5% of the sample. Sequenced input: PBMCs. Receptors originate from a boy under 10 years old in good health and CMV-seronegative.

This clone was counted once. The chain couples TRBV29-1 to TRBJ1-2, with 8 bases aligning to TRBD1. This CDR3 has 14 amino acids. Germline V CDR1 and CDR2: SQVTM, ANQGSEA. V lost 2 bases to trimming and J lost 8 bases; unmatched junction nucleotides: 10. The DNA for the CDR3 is TGCAGCGTTGAACGGCAGGGGGCAACGGGAGGCTACACCTTC. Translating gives CSVERQGATGGYTF.

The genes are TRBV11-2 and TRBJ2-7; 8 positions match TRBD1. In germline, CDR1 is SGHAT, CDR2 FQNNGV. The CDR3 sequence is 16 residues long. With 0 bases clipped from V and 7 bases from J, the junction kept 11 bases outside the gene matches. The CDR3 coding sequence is TGTGCCAGCAGCTTAGATCTAGGCGACAGGGGAGGAGAGCAGTACTTC. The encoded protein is CASSLDLGDRGGEQYF.

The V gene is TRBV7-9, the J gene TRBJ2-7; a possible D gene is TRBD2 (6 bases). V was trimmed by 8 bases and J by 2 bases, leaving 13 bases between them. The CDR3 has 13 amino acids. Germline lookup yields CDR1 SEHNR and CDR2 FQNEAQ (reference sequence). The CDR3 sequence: CASSWGVAYEQYF. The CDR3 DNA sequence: TGTGCCAGCTCCTGGGGGGTCGCCTACGAGCAGTACTTC.

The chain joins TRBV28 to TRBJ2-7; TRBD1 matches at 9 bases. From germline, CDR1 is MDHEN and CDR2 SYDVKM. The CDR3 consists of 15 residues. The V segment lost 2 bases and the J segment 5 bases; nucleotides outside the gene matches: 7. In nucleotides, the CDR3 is TGTGCCAGCAGTTTAGGGACAGGGAGAGTAGACGAGCAGTACTTC. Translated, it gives CASSLGTGRVDEQYF.

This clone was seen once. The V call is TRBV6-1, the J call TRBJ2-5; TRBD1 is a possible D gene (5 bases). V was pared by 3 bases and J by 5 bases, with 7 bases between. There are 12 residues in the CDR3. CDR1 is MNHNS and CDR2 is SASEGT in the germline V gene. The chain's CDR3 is CASSDYRETQYF. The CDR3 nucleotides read TGTGCCAGCAGTGATTACAGGGAGACCCAGTACTTC.

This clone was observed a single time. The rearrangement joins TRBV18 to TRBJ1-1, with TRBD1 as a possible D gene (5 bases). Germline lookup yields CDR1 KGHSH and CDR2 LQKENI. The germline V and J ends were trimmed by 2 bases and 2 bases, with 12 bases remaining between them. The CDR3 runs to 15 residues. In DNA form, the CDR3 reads TGTGCCAGCTCACCAGGTATGCAGGGAAACACTGAAGCTTTCTTT. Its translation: CASSPGMQGNTEAFF.

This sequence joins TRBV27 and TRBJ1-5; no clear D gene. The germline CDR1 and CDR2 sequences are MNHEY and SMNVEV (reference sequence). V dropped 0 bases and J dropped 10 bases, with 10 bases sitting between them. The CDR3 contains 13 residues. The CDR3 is CASSLSSGSPQHF. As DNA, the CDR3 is TGTGCCAGCAGTTTATCTTCGGGGAGCCCCCAGCATTTT.

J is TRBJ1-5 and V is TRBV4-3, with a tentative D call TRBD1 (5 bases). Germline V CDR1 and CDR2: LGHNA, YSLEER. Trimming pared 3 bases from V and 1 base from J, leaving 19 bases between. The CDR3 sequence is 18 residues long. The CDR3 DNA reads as TGCGCCAGCAGCCAGGTCCTCAGGGTGAGCGGGAGCAATCAGCCCCAGCATTTT. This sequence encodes CASSQVLRVSGSNQPQHF.

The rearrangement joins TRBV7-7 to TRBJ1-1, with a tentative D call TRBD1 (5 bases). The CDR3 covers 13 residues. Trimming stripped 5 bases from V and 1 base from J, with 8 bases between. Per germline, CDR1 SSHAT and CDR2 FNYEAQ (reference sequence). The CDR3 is CASSVTANTEAFF. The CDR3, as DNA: TGTGCCAGCAGCGTGACAGCGAACACTGAAGCTTTCTTT.

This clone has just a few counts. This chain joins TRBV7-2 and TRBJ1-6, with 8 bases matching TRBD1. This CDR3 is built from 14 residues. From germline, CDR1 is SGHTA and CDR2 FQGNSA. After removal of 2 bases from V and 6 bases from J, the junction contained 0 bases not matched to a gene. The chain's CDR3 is CASSLQGANSPLHF. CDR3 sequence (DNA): TGTGCCAGCAGCTTACAGGGGGCTAATTCACCCCTCCACTTT.

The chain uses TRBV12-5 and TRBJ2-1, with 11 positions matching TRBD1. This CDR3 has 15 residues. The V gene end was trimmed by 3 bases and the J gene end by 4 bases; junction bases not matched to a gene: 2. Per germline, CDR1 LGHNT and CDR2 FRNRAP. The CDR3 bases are TGTGCTAGTGGTTTTGGGACAGGGGGGTACAATGAGCAGTTCTTC. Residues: CASGFGTGGYNEQFF.

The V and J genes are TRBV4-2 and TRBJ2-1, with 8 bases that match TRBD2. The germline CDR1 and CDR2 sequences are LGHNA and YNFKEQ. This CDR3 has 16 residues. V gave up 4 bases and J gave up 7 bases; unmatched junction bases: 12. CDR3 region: CASSRGSERERNEQFF. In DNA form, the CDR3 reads TGTGCCAGCAGCCGAGGGAGCGAGCGGGAGAGGAATGAGCAGTTCTTC.

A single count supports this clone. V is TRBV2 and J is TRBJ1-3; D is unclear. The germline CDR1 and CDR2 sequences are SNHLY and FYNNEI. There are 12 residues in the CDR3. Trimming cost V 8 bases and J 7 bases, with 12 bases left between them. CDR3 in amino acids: CASPGGRNTIYF. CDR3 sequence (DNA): TGTGCCAGCCCGGGAGGCAGGAACACCATATATTTT.

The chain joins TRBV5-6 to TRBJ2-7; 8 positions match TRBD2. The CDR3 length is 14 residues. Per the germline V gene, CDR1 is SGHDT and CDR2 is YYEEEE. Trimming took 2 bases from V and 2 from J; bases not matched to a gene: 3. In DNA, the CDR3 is TGTGCCAGCAGCTTCGGGGGGGGCACCTACGAGCAGTACTTC. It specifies CASSFGGGTYEQYF. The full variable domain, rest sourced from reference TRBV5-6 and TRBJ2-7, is DAGVTQSPTHLIKTRGQQVTLRCSPKSGHDTVSWYQQALGQGPQFIFQYYEEEERQRGNFPDRFSGHQFPNYSSELNVNALLLGDSALYLCASSFGGGTYEQYFGPGTRLTVT.

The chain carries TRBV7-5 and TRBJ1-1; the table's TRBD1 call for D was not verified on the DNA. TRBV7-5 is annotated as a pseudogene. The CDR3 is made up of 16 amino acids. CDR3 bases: TGTGCCAGAACCCCCACACAGGGTGATAGGGACACTGAAGCTTTCTTT. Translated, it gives CARTPTQGDRDTEAFF.

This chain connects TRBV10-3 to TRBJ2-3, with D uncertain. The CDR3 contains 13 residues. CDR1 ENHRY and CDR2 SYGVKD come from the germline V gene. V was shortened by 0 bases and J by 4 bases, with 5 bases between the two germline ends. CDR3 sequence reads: CAISESGPDTQYF. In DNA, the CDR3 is TGTGCCATCAGTGAGTCTGGGCCAGATACGCAGTATTTT.

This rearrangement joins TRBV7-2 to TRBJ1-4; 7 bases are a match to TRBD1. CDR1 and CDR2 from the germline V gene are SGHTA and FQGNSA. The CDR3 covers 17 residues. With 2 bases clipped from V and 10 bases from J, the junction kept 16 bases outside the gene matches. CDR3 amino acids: CASSLFGRGTSVGKLFF. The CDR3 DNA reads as TGTGCCAGCAGCTTATTCGGCAGGGGGACAAGCGTCGGAAAACTGTTTTTT. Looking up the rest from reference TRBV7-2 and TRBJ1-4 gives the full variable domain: GAGVSQSPSNKVTEKGKDVELRCDPISGHTALYWYRQSLGQGLEFLIYFQGNSAPDKSGLPSDRFSAERTGGSVSTLTIQRTQQEDSAVYLCASSLFGRGTSVGKLFFGSGTQLSVL.

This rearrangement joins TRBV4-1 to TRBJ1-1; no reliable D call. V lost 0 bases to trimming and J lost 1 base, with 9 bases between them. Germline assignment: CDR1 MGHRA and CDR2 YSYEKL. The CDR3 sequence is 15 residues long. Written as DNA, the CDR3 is TGCGCCAGCAGCCAAGATTGGCCGGGGAACACTGAAGCTTTCTTT. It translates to CASSQDWPGNTEAFF.

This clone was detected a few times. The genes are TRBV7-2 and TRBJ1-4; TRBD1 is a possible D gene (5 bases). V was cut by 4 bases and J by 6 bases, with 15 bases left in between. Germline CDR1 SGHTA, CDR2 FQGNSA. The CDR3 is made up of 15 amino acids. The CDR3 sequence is CASSSYRGVYEKLFF. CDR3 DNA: TGTGCCAGCAGCTCCTACCGGGGGGTATATGAAAAACTGTTTTTT.

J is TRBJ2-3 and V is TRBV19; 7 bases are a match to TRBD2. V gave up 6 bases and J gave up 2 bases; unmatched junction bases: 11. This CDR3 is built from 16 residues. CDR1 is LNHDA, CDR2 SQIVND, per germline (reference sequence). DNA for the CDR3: TGTGCCAGTAGGGATGGGGGGGTATCCTTCACAGATACGCAGTATTTT. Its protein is CASRDGGVSFTDTQYF.

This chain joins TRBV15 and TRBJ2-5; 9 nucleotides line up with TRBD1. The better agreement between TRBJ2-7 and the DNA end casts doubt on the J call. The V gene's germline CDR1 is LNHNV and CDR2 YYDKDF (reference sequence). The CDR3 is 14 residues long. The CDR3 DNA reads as TGTGCCACCAGCGGGGGACAGGGTGACTACGAGCAGTACTTC. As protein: CATSGGQGDYEQYF.

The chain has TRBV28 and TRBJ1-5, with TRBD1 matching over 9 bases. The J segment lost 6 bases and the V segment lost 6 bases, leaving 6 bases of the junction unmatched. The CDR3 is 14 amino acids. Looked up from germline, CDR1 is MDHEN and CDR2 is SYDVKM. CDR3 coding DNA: TGTGCCAGCAGCGGGACAGGGAAGGGTCAGCCCCAGCATTTT. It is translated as CASSGTGKGQPQHF.

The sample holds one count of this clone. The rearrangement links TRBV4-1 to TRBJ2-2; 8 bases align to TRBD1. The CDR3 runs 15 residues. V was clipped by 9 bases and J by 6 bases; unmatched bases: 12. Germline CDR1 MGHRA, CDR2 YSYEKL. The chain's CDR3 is CASSKSTGGSGELFF. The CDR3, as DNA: TGCGCCAGTTCAAAGTCCACAGGGGGGTCCGGGGAGCTGTTTTTT.

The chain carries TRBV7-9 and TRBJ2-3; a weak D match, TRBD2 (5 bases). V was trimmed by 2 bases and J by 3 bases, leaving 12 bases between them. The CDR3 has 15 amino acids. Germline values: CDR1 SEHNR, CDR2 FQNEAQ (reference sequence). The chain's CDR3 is CASSLMSGRTDTQYF. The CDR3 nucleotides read TGTGCCAGCAGCTTAATGAGCGGAAGAACAGATACGCAGTATTTT.

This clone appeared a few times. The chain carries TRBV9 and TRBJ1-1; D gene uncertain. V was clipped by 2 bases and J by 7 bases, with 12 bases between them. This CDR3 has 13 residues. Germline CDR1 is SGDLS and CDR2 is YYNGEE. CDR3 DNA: TGTGCCAGCAGCGTGGGAGGGTCGGGTGAAGCTTTCTTT. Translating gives CASSVGGSGEAFF.

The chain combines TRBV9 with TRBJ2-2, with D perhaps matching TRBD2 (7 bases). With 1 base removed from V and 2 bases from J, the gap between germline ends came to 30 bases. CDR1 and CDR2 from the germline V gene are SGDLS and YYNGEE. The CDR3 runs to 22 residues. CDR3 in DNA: TGTGCCAGCAGCGTAAACCTTCCGGGGGGCGACAACCCAACAACTAACACCGGGGAGCTGTTTTTT. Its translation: CASSVNLPGGDNPTTNTGELFF. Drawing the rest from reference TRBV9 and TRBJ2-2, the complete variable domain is DSGVTQTPKHLITATGQRVTLRCSPRSGDLSVYWYQQSLDQGLQFLIQYYNGEERAKGNILERFSAQQFPDLHSELNLSSLELGDSALYFCASSVNLPGGDNPTTNTGELFFGEGSRLTVL.

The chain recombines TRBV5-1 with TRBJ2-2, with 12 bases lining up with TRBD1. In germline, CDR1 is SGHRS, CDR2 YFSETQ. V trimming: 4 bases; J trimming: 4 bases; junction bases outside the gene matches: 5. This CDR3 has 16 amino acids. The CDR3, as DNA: TGCGCCAGCAGCCGGGACAGGGGGCGCGGCACCGGGGAGCTGTTTTTT. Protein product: CASSRDRGRGTGELFF.